Sequencing of this T cell receptor beta chain was carried out in a study of cytomegalovirus exposure and HLA in healthy donors (dated by TCRdb to about 2017). General notes on the study: According to an earlier analysis of a few hundred of the donors, about 190 million T cells yielded roughly 110 million unique TCR beta sequences and about 280 Gb of sequence data. An early release that covered around 590 HLA-typed donors contained 250 to 350 gigabases of sequencing data and 70 million to 100 million unique TCR sequences. To decide whether each TCR beta V gene segment behaved as functional or pseudogenic, an earlier analysis of 587 of the donors relied on high-throughput TCR beta sequencing. Genome-wide SNP genotypes for about 60% of the 666 donors were used in a later genetic analysis, which treated that subset as a discovery cohort. Four to six DR-DQ haplotypes were handled as single units for association and clustering, since linkage in the cohort was strong. Of the 300 to 450 genotyped donors, 81% were placed in the genetic ancestry cluster associated with self-reported Caucasian donors. To predict cytomegalovirus infection status, the study combined high-throughput TCR immunosequencing, statistical association of individual TCRs with disease status, and machine learning. All discovery cohort repertoires had been generated using a single sequencing platform. Donor age, sex, ethnicity and CMV serostatus were compiled alongside the repertoire data. In a later analysis, previously published TCR beta repertoires from 550 to 750 donors were re-analyzed and high-resolution HLA genotyping was added so that TCR occurrence patterns could be studied. HLA typing included class I and class II loci at four-digit resolution. The aim of the study was to test whether cataloging public T cell receptors could identify signatures of past pathogen exposure. Along with the approximately 670-subject first cohort, a separate validation cohort of over a hundred different subjects was used. The later analysis used no new phenotypic data to find candidate immune exposures, relying instead on TCR beta sequences and their occurrence across donors. Among roughly 400 genotyped donors of the cohort, an average of approximately 200,000 unique TCR beta nucleotide sequences was sequenced per donor, of which roughly 18% were non-productive. Typing coverage differed by locus: A, B, C, DRB1 and DQB1 were typed in roughly 620-630 donors, DQA1 in roughly 510, DPA1 in 600 to 610, and DPB1 in 472. Using immunosequencing, the study profiled T cell repertoires from about 620 subjects and related those repertoires to cytomegalovirus serostatus. General conclusions and limits of the study: When HLA alleles, especially DR and DQ, strongly co-occurred, attributing TCR associations to individual alleles was difficult. A later genetic analysis reported fewer N-insertions in productive TCRs among donors in an Asian-associated ancestry cluster than the roughly 620-donor mean. The study listed approximately 150 TCR beta chains as associated with cytomegalovirus. Presence/absence analyses assumed roughly uniform sequencing depth across donors, an assumption that may not hold. A further reported finding was that TCR beta sequences accurately predicted the HLA-A and HLA-B alleles for most subjects in the first cohort. Cytomegalovirus status was reported to be diagnosed by the classifier with high specificity and sensitivity in both the original and validation cohorts. In a later analysis, several top co-occurrence clusters were reported to appear linked to parvovirus B19, influenza, CMV and Epstein-Barr virus. In this cohort, only TCR beta chains were sequenced, and detectable features were limited by the absence of alpha or paired-chain data. HLA typing was unavailable for some donors at each locus, so association tests used only the typed subset. The sequencing pipeline was judged likely to have produced a cluster of highly shared sequence variants as a technical artifact. V-gene and J-gene trimming of TCR beta chains was associated with a missense DCLRE1C variant in a later genetic analysis, and the association was replicated in an independent cohort. Specific HLA alleles were associated with 15,000 to 20,000 TCR beta sequences at a false discovery rate of 0.05 in a later analysis. In vitro tests confirmed that a few of the cytomegalovirus-associated TCR beta chains recognize cytomegalovirus antigens. Most TCR sequences were observed very rarely across donors, whereas some public TCRs were present in many individuals. In a later analysis, most CMV-associated TCR beta chains were found to appear HLA-restricted, with HLA associations seemingly driven largely by CMV exposure. Because counts were too low, 15 to 20 rarely observed V segments, including chromosome 9 orphons, were excluded from the earlier analysis of about 500 of the donors. Some IMGT-functional V segments, including TRBV6-2 and TRBV6-3, could not be distinguished by the 87-base-pair reads and were therefore excluded. In a later analysis, TCR association rates were found to vary across HLA loci, with the most associated TCRs seen for DRB1 alleles and the fewest for HLA-C alleles. A later analysis found that HLA-associated TCR beta chains were more clonally expanded and had lower generation probabilities than equally common non-associated chains. Linkage disequilibrium might explain the correlated functional status among segregating V segments, but an unknown experimental factor could not be ruled out. According to the authors, the approach could potentially be generalized to other disease states and immunological phenotypes. Broadly in line with IMGT annotations, most TCR beta V segments showed up in productive rearrangements about 87% or about 30% of the time in an earlier analysis of approximately 600 of the donors. The only immune exposure information available for the cohort was CMV serostatus.

The cohort consisted of 670 or so healthy bone marrow donors. All cohort members were sampled while nominally healthy, although unrecorded immune exposures were likely present. Of the 666 cohort members, 250 to 300 had positive CMV serostatus and about 360 had negative CMV serostatus, and CMV serostatus was not recorded for the donor. Each donor provided a peripheral blood sample, and peripheral blood mononuclear cells were used for TCR beta sequencing. Genomic DNA was extracted from the blood cell samples with the Qiagen DNeasy Blood Extraction Kit. From the germline V gene, CDR1 is SGDLS and CDR2 is YYNGEE. The CDR3, from cysteine to phenylalanine, totals 15 residues. Only CDR3 DNA remains: 45 bases, in frame from the first base. V is shortened by 0 bases, J by 8 bases, and the region joining them spans 15 bases. Library preparation used the immunoSEQ multiplex PCR assay. For the multiplex PCR, a mixture combining 60 forward primers for TCR Vbeta segments and 13 reverse primers for TCR Jbeta segments was used. Amplification of the CDR3 region of rearranged TCR beta genes was performed with a multiplex PCR assay on genomic DNA. The amplified TCR beta libraries were sequenced on the Illumina HiSeq System as 87-base-pair reads. In the authors' own workflow: A later analysis tallied roughly 76 million unique TCR beta chains across the 550 to 850 repertoires, and approximately 12 million of those chains were shared by two or more donors. To remove PCR and sequencing errors, raw reads were error-corrected and collapsed into unique sequences using a nearest-neighbor algorithm that merged closely related sequences. Alignment of CDR3 sequences to IMGT reference sequences was used to assign V, D and J gene segments. Each retained sequence needed at least a six-nucleotide match to both a V gene segment and a J gene segment. Rearrangements were classified as productive when the CDR3 lacked stop codons and remained in frame with V and J, and all other rearrangements were classified as non-productive. Following IMGT convention, CDR3 was defined as the stretch from the second conserved V-encoded cysteine to the conserved J-encoded phenylalanine. In an earlier analysis of 550 to 650 of the donors, sequences lacking an unambiguous match to a single V gene segment were excluded. An earlier analysis of several hundred of the donors called V segments functional above 56.7% productive rearrangements and segregating when the between-donor standard deviation exceeded 5%. A statistical classification framework was developed to diagnose cytomegalovirus status using the catalog of TCR beta chain sequences. In a later analysis, V and J genes were assigned by comparing TCR nucleotide sequences against IMGT/GENE-DB human TR gene sequences. In a later analysis, CDR3 sequences and most-parsimonious VDJ recombination scenarios were assigned using the TCRdist pipeline. A later analysis defined each TCR beta chain by its CDR3 amino acid sequence plus V-gene family, and excluded reads lacking a unique V-gene family. As a way to deal with suspected cross-contamination and a sequencing artifact, a later analysis dropped over 550 nucleotide sequences that were highly shared and had low generation probability. In a later analysis, a clonal expansion index for each public chain was calculated from normalized within-repertoire ranks of inferred template counts. A later analysis computed generation probabilities with a VDJ recombination model fitted to out-of-frame rearrangements, and checked the results against IGoR. Hypergeometric tests were used in a later analysis to score TCR-TCR, TCR-HLA and TCR-CMV co-occurrence, with a repertoire-size bias correction applied to the TCR pairs. To estimate false discovery rates, a later analysis permuted the HLA or CMV assignments 20 times. In a later analysis, co-occurring TCRs were grouped using DBSCAN, with TCRdist sequence similarity added in when clustering inside HLA-allele-positive subsets. Co-occurrence clustering excluded repertoires with fewer than 30,000 or more than 120,000 public chains, plus five with anomalous nucleotide sharing. What TCRdb holds here is the immuneACCESS table cut down to in-frame rearrangements. Part of the clones is not present; checked against another copy, under half of the missing clones reflect an unresolved V gene, and the others are unexplained. The DNA gave D and trimming, while V, J and clone size come from that table. The sample has 130,000 to 150,000 clones on record, about three quarters of them singletons. The top ten hold approximately 15% of the sample.

This clone has more than one count but fewer than ten. Its antigen is not yet known. Per-nucleotide qualities are absent, and no much larger clonotype sits a single base away. The clonotype originates from a human donor in good health. The sequence is built from TRBV9 and TRBJ2-1, with the identity of the D gene unclear. Sequenced: PBMCs. For the CDR3, the sequence is CASSVVGVRDHEQFF. The DNA sequence is TGTGCCAGCAGCGTAGTTGGTGTGCGAGATCATGAGCAGTTCTTC.